The next 7 T cell receptor beta chains were all read from a single sample in a study of CD8 T cells in ankylosing spondylitis. A single record per CDR3 protein comes from TCRdb applying MiXCR to the 5' RACE reads. Of about 240,000 distinct CDR3 sequences listed, about 10% are singletons. The sample comprised blood, either unsorted or a sorted T cell fraction (not recorded which). These receptors originate from a male donor with ankylosing spondylitis or in good health (not recorded which).

This clonotype was counted at least ten times. The rearrangement uses TRBV12-3 or TRBV12-4 and TRBJ1-2, with 7 bases matching TRBD1. The CDR3 is made up of 15 amino acids. Unmatched junction bases numbered 10, after V lost 5 bases and J lost 4 bases. The CDR3 DNA reads as TGTGCCAGCAGTGGCGGCACAGGGGACCCCTATGGCTACACCTTC. Protein: CASSGGTGDPYGYTF.

This clonotype was recorded many times. V and J are TRBV12-3 or TRBV12-4 and TRBJ2-7, with TRBD1 matching 8 bases. V lost 3 bases to trimming and J lost 3 bases; unmatched junction nucleotides: 4. The length of the CDR3 is 14 residues. The CDR3: CASSFDRGFYEQYF. In DNA, the CDR3 is TGTGCCAGCAGTTTCGACAGGGGATTCTACGAGCAGTACTTC.

Ten or more counts support this clonotype. The chain joins TRBV7-6 to TRBJ1-4; D remains ambiguous. This CDR3 is built from 16 residues. Germline lookup yields CDR1 SGHVS and CDR2 FNYEAQ. V was cut by 1 base and J by 8 bases, with 17 bases left in between. The CDR3 loop is CASSLESAPRTEKLFF. The DNA for the CDR3 is TGTGCCAGCAGCTTAGAGTCGGCACCGCGAACAGAAAAACTGTTTTTT.

A word on this clonotype: A much larger clone differs from this one at a single base, so this may be a read error. The chain has TRBV5-1 and TRBJ1-5; D remains unclear. The CDR3 has 13 amino acids. Germline V gives CDR1 SGHRS, CDR2 YFSETQ. V was clipped by 0 bases and J by 4 bases, with 5 bases between them. This CDR3 is CASSLEENQPQHF. CDR3 DNA sequence: TGCGCCAGCAGCTTGGAGGAGAATCAGCCCCAGCATTTT.

V and J are TRBV7-9 and TRBJ2-1, with 10 bases lining up with TRBD2. Germline V gene data show CDR1 as SEHNR and CDR2 as FQNEAQ (reference sequence). Germline trimming cut 5 bases from V and 4 bases from J; bases unmatched to any gene: 8. The CDR3 covers 16 residues. The chain's CDR3 is CASSRRAGGEYNEQFF. The CDR3 DNA follows: TGTGCCAGCAGCCGCAGAGCGGGAGGGGAGTACAATGAGCAGTTCTTC.

This clonotype has ten or more counts. The rearrangement joins TRBV4-2 to TRBJ2-3; 8 bases are shared with TRBD2. With V trimmed by 5 bases and J by 0 bases, 16 bases remained unmatched. From germline, CDR1 is LGHNA and CDR2 YNFKEQ. This CDR3 region has 19 residues. CDR3 region: CASSGRLRSGGYSTDTQYF. CDR3 DNA sequence: TGTGCCAGCAGCGGACGACTGCGGAGCGGGGGATATAGCACAGATACGCAGTATTTT.

This clonotype has only a few counts. The V call is TRBV5-1, the J call TRBJ2-5; a weak D match, TRBD2 (6 bases). The germline CDR1 and CDR2 sequences are SGHRS and YFSETQ. CDR3 length: 14 residues. The ends were cut back, 0 bases at V and 5 bases at J, with 11 bases in the middle. The chain's CDR3 is CASSLVAGRETQYF. The CDR3 DNA follows: TGCGCCAGCAGCTTGGTTGCAGGGAGGGAGACCCAGTACTTC.